Below are 12 T cell receptor beta chains sequenced from a single sample in a study of blood T cell repertoires in COVID-19. Method: immunoSEQ multiplex PCR; TCRdb's copy keeps in-frame clones and lacks some. The sample has some 320,000 clones; over 90% are singletons. The sequenced sample consisted of PBMCs or T cells enriched from blood (not recorded which). Receptor source: a woman aged 30 to 39 who had been exposed to COVID-19.

The V call is TRBV29-1, the J call TRBJ1-2, with 7 bases aligning to TRBD1. The V gene end was trimmed by 3 bases and the J gene end by 3 bases; junction bases not matched to a gene: 4. This CDR3 contains 13 residues. The germline V gene encodes CDR1 SQVTM and CDR2 ANQGSEA. CDR3 DNA: TGCAGCGTTGACACAGGGGAGTACTATGGCTACACCTTC. It translates to CSVDTGEYYGYTF.

Concerning this clone: Other nucleotide sequences from this sample produce the same CDR3. This rearrangement joins TRBV5-1 to TRBJ2-7; TRBD1 aligns across 7 bases. Germline CDR1 is SGHRS and CDR2 is YFSETQ. The V and J ends lost 0 bases and 0 bases, in that order; junction bases with no gene match: 3. The CDR3 runs to 15 residues. CDR3 residues: CASSLAQGSSYEQYF. CDR3 nucleotide sequence: TGCGCCAGCAGCTTGGCACAGGGGAGCTCCTACGAGCAGTACTTC.

This clone appeared once. A junction boundary mismatches the germline segment, possibly from a read error. The rearrangement joins TRBV7-2 to TRBJ1-1, with D possibly matching TRBD1 (5 bases). The CDR3 has 13 amino acids. Germline-derived CDR1 and CDR2 are SGHTA and FQGNSA. DNA of the CDR3: TGTGCCAGCGGCTTGGGGCAGGTCACTGAAGCTTTCTTT. Translating it yields CASGLGQVTEAFF.

The rearrangement joins TRBV6-5 to TRBJ1-1; tentative D call: TRBD1 (5 bases). This CDR3 spans 14 amino acids. Germline assignment: CDR1 MNHEY and CDR2 SVGAGI. Trimming removed 7 bases from V and 0 bases from J, with 12 bases in between. The CDR3 loop reads CASTWGGMNTEAFF. The CDR3 nucleotides read TGTGCCAGCACGTGGGGGGGAATGAACACTGAAGCTTTCTTT.

The genes are TRBV5-1 and TRBJ1-4; tentatively, D is TRBD1 (6 bases). There are 16 residues in the CDR3. CDR1 and CDR2 (germline): SGHRS, YFSETQ. V gave up 2 bases and J gave up 2 bases, with 13 bases separating them. The CDR3 reads CASSFGRGGTNEKLFF. The DNA of the CDR3 is TGCGCCAGCAGCTTCGGCAGGGGAGGGACTAATGAAAAACTGTTTTTT.

The chain carries TRBV19 and TRBJ2-2; D not resolved. CDR1 is LNHDA, CDR2 SQIVND, per germline (reference sequence). The CDR3 totals 13 residues. The V and J ends lost 4 bases and 6 bases respectively, with 9 bases between them. The CDR3 reads CASSTKQAGELFF. The CDR3 DNA follows: TGTGCCAGTAGTACCAAACAAGCCGGGGAGCTGTTTTTT.

This chain uses TRBV5-1 with TRBJ1-2; no clear D. Germline V gives CDR1 SGHRS, CDR2 YFSETQ. Trimming took 3 bases from V and 4 from J, leaving 16 bases between them. The CDR3 is 15 residues long. The CDR3 here is CASSYDGEPSYGYTF. The CDR3 DNA follows: TGCGCCAGCAGCTACGACGGGGAGCCTAGCTATGGCTACACCTTC.

Turning to this clone: At one boundary the junction diverges from the germline segment, which might be a read error. The chain links TRBV27 to TRBJ1-4; D call uncertain. The length of the CDR3 is 11 residues. CDR1 is MNHEY and CDR2 is SMNVEV in the germline V gene (reference sequence). This CDR3 is CASSPPPPVVF. The CDR3 DNA is TGTGCCAGCAGTCCTCCCCCCCCGGTAGTTTTT. The variable domain in full, completed from reference TRBV27 and TRBJ1-4, reads EAQVTQNPRYLITVTGKKLTVTCSQNMNHEYMSWYRQDPGLGLRQIYYSMNVEVTDKGDVPEGYKVSRKEKRNFPLILESPSPNQTSLYFCASSPPPPVVFGSGTQLSVL.

The rearrangement uses TRBV10-3 and TRBJ1-2, with a weak D call TRBD1 (5 bases). CDR3 length equals 14 residues. V gave up 4 bases and J gave up 4 bases, with 13 bases separating them. Germline V gene lookup returns CDR1 ENHRY and CDR2 SYGVKD. CDR3 bases: TGTGCCATCAGTGTCGGGGGGATGGGCTATGGCTACACCTTC. Protein: CAISVGGMGYGYTF.

The rearrangement joins TRBV5-1 to TRBJ2-5; 8 positions agree with TRBD2. The CDR3 runs 15 residues. V was clipped by 0 bases and J by 3 bases; unmatched bases: 4. Germline lookup yields CDR1 SGHRS and CDR2 YFSETQ. Written as DNA, the CDR3 is TGCGCCAGCAGCTTGGCCACCGGGGGGGAAGAGACCCAGTACTTC. Its translation is CASSLATGGEETQYF. Using reference TRBV5-1 and TRBJ2-5 for the parts outside the CDR3, the full variable domain is KAGVTQTPRYLIKTRGQQVTLSCSPISGHRSVSWYQQTPGQGLQFLFEYFSETQRNKGNFPGRFSGRQFSNSRSEMNVSTLELGDSALYLCASSLATGGEETQYFGPGTRLLVL.

The CDR3 loop is CATSEDSGGAGEQYF. The CDR3 DNA reads as TGTGCCACCAGTGAGGACAGCGGGGGGGCCGGTGAGCAGTACTTC. The chain couples TRBV24-1 to TRBJ2-7; 10 bases match TRBD2. The CDR3 runs to 15 residues. CDR1 is KGHDR and CDR2 is SFDVKD in the germline V gene. V was pared by 4 bases and J by 7 bases, with 9 bases of the junction left unmatched.

The gene calls are TRBV7-2 and TRBJ1-5; perhaps TRBD1 as D (6 bases). Trimming took 1 base from V and 5 from J, leaving 9 bases between them. Germline CDR1 and CDR2: SGHTA and FQGNSA. The CDR3 runs 14 residues. DNA of the CDR3: TGTGCCAGCAGCTTAGGGGACAAATATCAGCCCCAGCATTTT. Residues: CASSLGDKYQPQHF.